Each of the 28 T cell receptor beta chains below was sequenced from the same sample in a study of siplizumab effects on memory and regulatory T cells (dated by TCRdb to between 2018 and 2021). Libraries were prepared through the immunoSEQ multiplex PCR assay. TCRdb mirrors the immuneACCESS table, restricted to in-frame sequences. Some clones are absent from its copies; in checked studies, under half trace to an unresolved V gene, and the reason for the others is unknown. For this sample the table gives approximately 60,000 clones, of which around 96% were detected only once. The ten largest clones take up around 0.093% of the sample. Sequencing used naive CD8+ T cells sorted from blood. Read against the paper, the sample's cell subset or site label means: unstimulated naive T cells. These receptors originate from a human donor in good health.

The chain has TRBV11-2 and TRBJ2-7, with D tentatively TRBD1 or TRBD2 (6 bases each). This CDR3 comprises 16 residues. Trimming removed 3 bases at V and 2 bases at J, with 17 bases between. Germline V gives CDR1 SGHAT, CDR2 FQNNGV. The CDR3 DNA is TGTGCCAGCAGCTTTGGCTGGGGGGACATTACCTACGAGCAGTACTTC. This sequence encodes CASSFGWGDITYEQYF.

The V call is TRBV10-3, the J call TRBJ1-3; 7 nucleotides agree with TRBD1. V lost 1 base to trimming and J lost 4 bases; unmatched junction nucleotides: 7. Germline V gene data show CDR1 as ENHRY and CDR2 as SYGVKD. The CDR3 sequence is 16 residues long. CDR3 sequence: CAISEWGQSEGNTIYF. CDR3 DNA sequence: TGTGCCATCAGTGAGTGGGGACAGTCGGAGGGAAACACCATATATTTT.

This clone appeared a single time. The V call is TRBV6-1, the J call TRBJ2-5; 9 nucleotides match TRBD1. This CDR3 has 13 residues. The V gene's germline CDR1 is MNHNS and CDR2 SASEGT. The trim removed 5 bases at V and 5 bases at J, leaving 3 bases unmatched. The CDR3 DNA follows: TGTGCCAGCAGTTGGGACAGGGCGGAGACCCAGTACTTC. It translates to CASSWDRAETQYF.

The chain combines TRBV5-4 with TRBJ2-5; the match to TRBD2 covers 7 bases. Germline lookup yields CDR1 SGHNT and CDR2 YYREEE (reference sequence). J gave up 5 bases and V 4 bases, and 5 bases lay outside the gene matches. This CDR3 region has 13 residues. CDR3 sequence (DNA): TGTGCCAGCAGCCGGACTAGGGGCGAGACCCAGTACTTC. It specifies CASSRTRGETQYF.

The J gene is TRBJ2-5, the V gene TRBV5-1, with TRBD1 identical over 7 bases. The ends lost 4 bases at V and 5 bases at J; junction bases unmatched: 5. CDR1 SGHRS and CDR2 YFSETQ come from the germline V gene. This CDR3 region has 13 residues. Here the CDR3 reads CASSPQGMETQYF. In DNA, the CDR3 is TGCGCCAGCAGCCCACAGGGGATGGAGACCCAGTACTTC.

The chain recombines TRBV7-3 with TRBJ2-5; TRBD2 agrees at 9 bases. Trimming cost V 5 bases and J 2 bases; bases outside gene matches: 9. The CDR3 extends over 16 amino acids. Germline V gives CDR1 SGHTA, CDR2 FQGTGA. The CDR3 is CASSPLAGGLQETQYF. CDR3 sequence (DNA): TGTGCCAGCAGCCCCCTCGCGGGGGGGCTACAAGAGACCCAGTACTTC.

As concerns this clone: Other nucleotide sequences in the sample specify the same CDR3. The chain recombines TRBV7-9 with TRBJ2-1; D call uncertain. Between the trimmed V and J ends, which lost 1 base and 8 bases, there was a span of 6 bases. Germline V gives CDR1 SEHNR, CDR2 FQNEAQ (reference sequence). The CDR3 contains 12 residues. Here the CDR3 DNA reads TGTGCCAGCAGCTTAGGAGGCTATGAGCAGTTCTTC. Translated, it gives CASSLGGYEQFF.

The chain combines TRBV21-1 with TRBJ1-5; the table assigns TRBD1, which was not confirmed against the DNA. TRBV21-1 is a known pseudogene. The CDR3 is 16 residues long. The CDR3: CASRFFTGTRGGPQHF. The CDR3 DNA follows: TGTGCCAGCAGATTTTTTACCGGGACAAGAGGAGGGCCCCAGCATTTT.

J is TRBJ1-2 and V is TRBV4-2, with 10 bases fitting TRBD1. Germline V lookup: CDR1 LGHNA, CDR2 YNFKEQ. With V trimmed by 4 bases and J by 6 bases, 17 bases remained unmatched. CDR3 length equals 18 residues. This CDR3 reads CASSRIPGQGYYYDGYTF. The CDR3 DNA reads TGTGCCAGCAGCCGGATTCCGGGACAGGGGTATTATTACGATGGCTACACCTTC.

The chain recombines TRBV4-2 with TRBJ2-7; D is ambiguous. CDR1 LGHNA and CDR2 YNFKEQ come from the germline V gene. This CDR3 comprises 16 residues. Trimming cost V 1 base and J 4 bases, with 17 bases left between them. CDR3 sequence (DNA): TGTGCCAGCAGCCAAGCAGGTGACCCAGACCTTTACGAGCAGTACTTC. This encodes CASSQAGDPDLYEQYF.

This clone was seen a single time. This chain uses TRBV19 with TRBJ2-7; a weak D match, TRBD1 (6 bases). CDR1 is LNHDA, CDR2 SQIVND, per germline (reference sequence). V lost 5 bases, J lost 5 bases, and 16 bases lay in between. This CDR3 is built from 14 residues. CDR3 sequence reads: CASSLPHRVNEQYF. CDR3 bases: TGTGCCAGTAGTCTCCCCCACAGGGTCAACGAGCAGTACTTC.

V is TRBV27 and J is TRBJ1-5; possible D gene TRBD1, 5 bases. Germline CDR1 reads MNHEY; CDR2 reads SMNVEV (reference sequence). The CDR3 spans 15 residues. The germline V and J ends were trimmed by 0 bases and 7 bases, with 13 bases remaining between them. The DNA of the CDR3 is TGTGCCAGCAGTTTATCTGCGGGTCAGGGCCAGCCCCAGCATTTT. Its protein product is CASSLSAGQGQPQHF.

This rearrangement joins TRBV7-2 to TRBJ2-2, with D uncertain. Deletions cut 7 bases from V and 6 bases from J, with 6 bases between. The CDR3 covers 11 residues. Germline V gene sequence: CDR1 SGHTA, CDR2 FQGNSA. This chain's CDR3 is CASNFAGELFF. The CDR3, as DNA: TGTGCCAGCAACTTCGCCGGGGAGCTGTTTTTT.

The CDR3 coding sequence is TGTGCCACCACCCATGCGGGGTTCAATCAGCCCCAGCATTTT. This gives the protein CATTHAGFNQPQHF. The chain combines TRBV19 with TRBJ1-5; D remains unclear. The length of the CDR3 is 14 residues. Germline-derived CDR1 and CDR2 are LNHDA and SQIVND (reference sequence). The V end was cut by 10 bases, the J end by 3 bases, with 16 bases between. The complete variable domain, with remaining parts taken from reference TRBV19 and TRBJ1-5, reads DGGITQSPKYLFRKEGQNVTLSCEQNLNHDAMYWYRQDPGQGLRLIYYSQIVNDFQKGDIAEGYSVSREKKESFPLTVTSAQKNPTAFYLCATTHAGFNQPQHFGDGTRLSIL.

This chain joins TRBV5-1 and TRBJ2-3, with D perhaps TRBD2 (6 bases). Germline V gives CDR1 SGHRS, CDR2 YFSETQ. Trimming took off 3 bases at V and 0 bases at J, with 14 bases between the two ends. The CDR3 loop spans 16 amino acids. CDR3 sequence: CASSSWGEESTDTQYF. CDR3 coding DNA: TGCGCCAGCAGCTCGTGGGGGGAGGAGAGCACAGATACGCAGTATTTT. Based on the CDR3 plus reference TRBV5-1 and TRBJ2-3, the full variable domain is KAGVTQTPRYLIKTRGQQVTLSCSPISGHRSVSWYQQTPGQGLQFLFEYFSETQRNKGNFPGRFSGRQFSNSRSEMNVSTLELGDSALYLCASSSWGEESTDTQYFGPGTRLTVL.

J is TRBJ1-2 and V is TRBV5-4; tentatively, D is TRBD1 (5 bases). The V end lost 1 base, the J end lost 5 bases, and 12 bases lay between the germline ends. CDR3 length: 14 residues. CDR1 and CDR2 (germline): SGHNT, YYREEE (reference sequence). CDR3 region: CASSLQGVNYGYTF. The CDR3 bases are TGTGCCAGCAGCTTGCAAGGGGTTAATTATGGCTACACCTTC.

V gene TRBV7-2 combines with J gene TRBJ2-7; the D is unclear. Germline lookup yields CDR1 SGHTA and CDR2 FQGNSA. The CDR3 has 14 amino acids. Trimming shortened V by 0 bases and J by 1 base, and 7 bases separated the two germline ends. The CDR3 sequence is CASSLASESYEQYF. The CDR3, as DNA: TGTGCCAGCAGCTTAGCAAGCGAATCCTACGAGCAGTACTTC.

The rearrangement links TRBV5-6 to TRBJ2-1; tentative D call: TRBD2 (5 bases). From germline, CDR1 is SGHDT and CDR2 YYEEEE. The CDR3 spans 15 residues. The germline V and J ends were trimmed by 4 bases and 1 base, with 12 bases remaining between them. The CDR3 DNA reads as TGTGCCAGCAGCCTGGACTTCGCTTCCTACAATGAGCAGTTCTTC. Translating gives CASSLDFASYNEQFF.

DNA for the CDR3: TGCGCCAGCAGCTTGGAATCTGGTAGGGCTGGAAACACCATATATTTT. Translating it yields CASSLESGRAGNTIYF. The chain carries TRBV5-1 and TRBJ1-3; D is unresolved. The length of the CDR3 is 16 residues. Germline V gives CDR1 SGHRS, CDR2 YFSETQ. V shed 0 bases and J shed 2 bases, with 12 bases lying between them.

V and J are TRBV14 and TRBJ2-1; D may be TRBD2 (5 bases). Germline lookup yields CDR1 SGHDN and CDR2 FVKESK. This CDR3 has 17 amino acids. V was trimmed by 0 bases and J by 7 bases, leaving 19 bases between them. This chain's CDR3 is CASSQDLEWGVGNEQFF. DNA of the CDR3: TGTGCCAGCAGCCAAGATCTCGAATGGGGAGTCGGGAATGAGCAGTTCTTC.

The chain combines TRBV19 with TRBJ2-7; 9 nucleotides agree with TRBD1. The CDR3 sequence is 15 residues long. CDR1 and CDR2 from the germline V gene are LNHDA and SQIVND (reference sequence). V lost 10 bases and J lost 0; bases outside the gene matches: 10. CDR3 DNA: TGTGCCACCTCACCCGGGACAGGGCTCTCCTACGAGCAGTACTTC. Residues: CATSPGTGLSYEQYF.

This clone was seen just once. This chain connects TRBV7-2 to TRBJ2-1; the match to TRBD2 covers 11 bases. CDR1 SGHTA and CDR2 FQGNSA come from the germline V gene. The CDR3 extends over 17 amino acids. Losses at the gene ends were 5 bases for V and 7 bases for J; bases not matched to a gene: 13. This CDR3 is CASSHWLAGGRGNEQFF. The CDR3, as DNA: TGTGCCAGCAGCCACTGGCTAGCGGGGGGCCGTGGGAATGAGCAGTTCTTC.

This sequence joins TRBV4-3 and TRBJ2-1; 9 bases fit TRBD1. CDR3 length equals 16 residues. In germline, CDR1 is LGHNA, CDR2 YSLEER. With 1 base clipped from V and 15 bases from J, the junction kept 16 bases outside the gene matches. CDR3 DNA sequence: TGCGCCAGCAGCCAAGCCCGGGACAGGGCTCTCGCGGGGACGTTCTTC. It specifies CASSQARDRALAGTFF.

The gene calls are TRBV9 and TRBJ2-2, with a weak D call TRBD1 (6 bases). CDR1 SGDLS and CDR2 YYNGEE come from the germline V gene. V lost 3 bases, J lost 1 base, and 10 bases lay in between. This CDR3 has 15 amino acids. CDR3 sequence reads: CASSADSQNTGELFF. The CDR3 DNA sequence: TGTGCCAGCAGCGCGGACAGCCAGAACACCGGGGAGCTGTTTTTT.

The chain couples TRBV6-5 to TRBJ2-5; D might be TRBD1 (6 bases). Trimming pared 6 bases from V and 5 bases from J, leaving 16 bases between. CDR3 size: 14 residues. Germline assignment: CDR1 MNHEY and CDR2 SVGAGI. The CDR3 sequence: CASSFRVQGETQYF. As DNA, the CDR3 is TGTGCCAGCAGCTTCCGGGTTCAGGGGGAGACCCAGTACTTC.

CDR3 coding DNA: TGTGCCAGCAGCTTAGGCAACGCGCCAACTAATGAAAAACTGTTTTTT. Protein sequence: CASSLGNAPTNEKLFF. The rearrangement links TRBV7-6 to TRBJ1-4; D not resolved. The CDR3 spans 16 residues. The germline V and J ends were trimmed by 1 base and 0 bases, with 9 bases remaining between them. Germline values: CDR1 SGHVS, CDR2 FNYEAQ.

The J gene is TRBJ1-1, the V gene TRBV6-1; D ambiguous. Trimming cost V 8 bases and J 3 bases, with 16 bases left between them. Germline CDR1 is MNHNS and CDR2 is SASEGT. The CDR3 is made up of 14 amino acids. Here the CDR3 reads CASGPWASDTEAFF. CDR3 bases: TGTGCCAGCGGGCCATGGGCGTCGGACACTGAAGCTTTCTTT.

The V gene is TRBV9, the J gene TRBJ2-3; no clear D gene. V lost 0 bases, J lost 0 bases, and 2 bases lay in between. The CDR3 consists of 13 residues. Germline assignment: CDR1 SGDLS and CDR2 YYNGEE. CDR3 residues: CASSVGSTDTQYF. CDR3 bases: TGTGCCAGCAGCGTAGGTAGCACAGATACGCAGTATTTT.